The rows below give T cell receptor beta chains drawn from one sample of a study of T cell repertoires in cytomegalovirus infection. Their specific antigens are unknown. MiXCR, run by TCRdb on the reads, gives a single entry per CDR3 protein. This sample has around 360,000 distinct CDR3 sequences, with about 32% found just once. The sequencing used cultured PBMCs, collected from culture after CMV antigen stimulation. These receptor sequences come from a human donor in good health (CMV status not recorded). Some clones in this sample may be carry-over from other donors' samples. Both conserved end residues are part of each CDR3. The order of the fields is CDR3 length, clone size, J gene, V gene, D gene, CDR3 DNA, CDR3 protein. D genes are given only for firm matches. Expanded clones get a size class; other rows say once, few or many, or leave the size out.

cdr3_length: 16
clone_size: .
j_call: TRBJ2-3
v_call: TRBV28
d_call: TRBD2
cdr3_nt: TGTGCCAGCAGTTTCGGGACTAGCGGGAGTACAGATACGCAGTATTTT
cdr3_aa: CASSFGTSGSTDTQYF

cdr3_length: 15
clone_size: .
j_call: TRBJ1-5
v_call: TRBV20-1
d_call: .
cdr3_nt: TGCAGTGCTAGAGGGGATTCGGGACTCAATCAGCCCCAGCATTTT
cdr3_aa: CSARGDSGLNQPQHF

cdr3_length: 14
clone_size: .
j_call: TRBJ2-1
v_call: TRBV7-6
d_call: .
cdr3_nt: TGTGCCAGCAGCTTCCGGGGGCCCTACAATGAGCAGTTCTTC
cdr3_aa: CASSFRGPYNEQFF

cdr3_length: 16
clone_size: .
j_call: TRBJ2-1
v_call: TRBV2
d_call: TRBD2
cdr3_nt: TGTGCCAGCAGTGACGTAGGGACTAGGTGGGGCAATGAGCAGTTCTTC
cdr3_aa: CASSDVGTRWGNEQFF

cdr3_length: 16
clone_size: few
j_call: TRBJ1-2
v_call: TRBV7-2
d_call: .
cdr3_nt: TGTGCCAGCAGCATCCTTCTCGGGGATCCTAACTATGGCTACACCTTC
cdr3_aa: CASSILLGDPNYGYTF

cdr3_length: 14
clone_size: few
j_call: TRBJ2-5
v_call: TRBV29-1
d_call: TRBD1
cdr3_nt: TGCAGCGTAGCGGACAGGGGGGCCCAAGAGACCCAGTACTTC
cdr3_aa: CSVADRGAQETQYF

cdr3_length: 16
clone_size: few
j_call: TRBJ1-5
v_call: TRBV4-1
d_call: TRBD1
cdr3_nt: TGCGCCAGCAGCCACCCCCCGGGACAGGGGTCGTTGACCCAGCATTTT
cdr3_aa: CASSHPPGQGSLTQHF

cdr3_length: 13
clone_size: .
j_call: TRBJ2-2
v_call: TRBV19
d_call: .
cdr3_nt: TGTGCCAGTGGGCCAGCGAACACCGGGGAGCTGTTTTTT
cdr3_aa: CASGPANTGELFF

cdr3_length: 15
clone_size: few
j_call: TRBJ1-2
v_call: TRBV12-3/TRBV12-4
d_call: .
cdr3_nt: TGTGCCAGCAGCTTCGCAGAAAGCGCCATATATGGCTACACCTTC
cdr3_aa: CASSFAESAIYGYTF

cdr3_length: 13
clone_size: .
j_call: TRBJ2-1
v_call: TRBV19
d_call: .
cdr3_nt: TGTGCCAGTAGTATTGGGCGAGTGCATGAGCAGTTCTTC
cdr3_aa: CASSIGRVHEQFF

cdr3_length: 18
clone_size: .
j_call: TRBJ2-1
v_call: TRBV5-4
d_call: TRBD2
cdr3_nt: TGTGCCAGCAGCGCGGGACTAGCGGGAGTTGGATCAATCAATGAGCAGTTCTTC
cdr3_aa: CASSAGLAGVGSINEQFF

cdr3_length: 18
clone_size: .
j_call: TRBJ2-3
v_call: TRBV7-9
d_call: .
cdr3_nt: TGTGCCAGCAGCTCGCTAGCGGTCGAGGGGGGCCGGGCAGATACGCAGTATTTT
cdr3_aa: CASSSLAVEGGRADTQYF

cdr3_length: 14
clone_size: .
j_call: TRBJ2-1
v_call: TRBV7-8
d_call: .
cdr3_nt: TGTGCCAGCAGCTACTCTAGGGGGGCGAATGAGCAGTTCTTC
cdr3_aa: CASSYSRGANEQFF

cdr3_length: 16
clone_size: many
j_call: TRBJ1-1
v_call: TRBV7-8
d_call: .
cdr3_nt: TGTGCCAGCAGCCACCCTTGGAAAGAAACGAACACTGAAGCTTTCTTT
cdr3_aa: CASSHPWKETNTEAFF

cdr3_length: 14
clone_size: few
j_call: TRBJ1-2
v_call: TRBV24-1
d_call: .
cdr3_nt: TGTGCCACCAGTGACCCCACAGGGAACTATGGCTACACCTTC
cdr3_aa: CATSDPTGNYGYTF

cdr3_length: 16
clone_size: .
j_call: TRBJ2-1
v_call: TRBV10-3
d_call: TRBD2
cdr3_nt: TGTGCCATCAGTGGGGGACTAGCGAGCTCCTACAATGAGCAGTTCTTC
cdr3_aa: CAISGGLASSYNEQFF

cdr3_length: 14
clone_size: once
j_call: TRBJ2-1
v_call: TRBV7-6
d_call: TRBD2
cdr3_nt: TGTGCCAGCAGCTGGGGACTAGCGTTGGATGAGCAGTTCTTC
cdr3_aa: CASSWGLALDEQFF

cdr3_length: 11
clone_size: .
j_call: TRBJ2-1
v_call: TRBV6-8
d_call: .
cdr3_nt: TGTACCAGCAGTTACGGCAGTGAGCAGTTCTTC
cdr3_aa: CTSSYGSEQFF

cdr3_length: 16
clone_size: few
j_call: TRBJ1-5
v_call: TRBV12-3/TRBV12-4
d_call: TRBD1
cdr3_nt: TGTGCCAGCAGTGTTCCGGGACAGGCACTCAATCAGCCCCAGCATTTT
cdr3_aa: CASSVPGQALNQPQHF

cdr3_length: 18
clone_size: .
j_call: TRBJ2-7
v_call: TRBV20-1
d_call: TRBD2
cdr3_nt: TGCAGTGCTAGAGACCCTAGCCGGGGGGGAGGGGATGGCTACGAGCAGTACTTC
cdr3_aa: CSARDPSRGGGDGYEQYF

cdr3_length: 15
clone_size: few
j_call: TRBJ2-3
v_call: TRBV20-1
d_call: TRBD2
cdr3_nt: TGCAGTGCTAGCCGACTAGCGGGAGGGTCAGATACGCAGTATTTT
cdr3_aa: CSASRLAGGSDTQYF

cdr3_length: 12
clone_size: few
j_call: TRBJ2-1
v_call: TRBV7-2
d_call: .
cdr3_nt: TGTGCCAGCAGCGTCCGTGGGTATGAGCAGTTCTTC
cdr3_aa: CASSVRGYEQFF

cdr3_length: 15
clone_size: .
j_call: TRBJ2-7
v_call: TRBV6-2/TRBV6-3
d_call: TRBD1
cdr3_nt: TGTGCCAGCAGTTACCAAGGACAGGGTTCGTCCGAGCAGTACTTC
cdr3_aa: CASSYQGQGSSEQYF

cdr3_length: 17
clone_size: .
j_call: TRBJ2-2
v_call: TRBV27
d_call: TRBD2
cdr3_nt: TGTGCCAGCAGGGGGACTAGCGGGAGGGGTGCGACCGGGGAGCTGTTTTTT
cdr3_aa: CASRGTSGRGATGELFF